The T cell receptor (beta chain) under discussion was sequenced for a study of cytomegalovirus exposure and HLA in healthy donors. Worth noting for this clone: Its specificity is not known.

The PCR ran on 60 Vbeta and 13 Jbeta primers. Sequencing used immunoSEQ multiplex PCR; TCRdb keeps in-frame clones, though not all of them. The repertoire holds about 120,000 clones, about four fifths seen once, with about 3.5% in the top ten. Study results and caveats: Analyzed later, most CMV-associated TCR beta chains appeared HLA-restricted. 150 or so TCR beta chains were listed as cytomegalovirus-associated.

This receptor was taken from a woman between 35 and 50 years old in good health and CMV-seropositive. Sequenced material: PBMCs.

The CDR3 bases are TGTGCCAGCAGCTTAGGGGGGACAGACAATGAGCAGTTCTTC. Translated, it gives CASSLGGTDNEQFF. The chain combines TRBV11-3 with TRBJ2-1; TRBD1 agrees at 7 bases. Germline V gene lookup returns CDR1 SGHNT and CDR2 YENEEA. The CDR3 is made up of 14 amino acids. The V gene end was trimmed by 1 base and the J gene end by 5 bases; junction bases not matched to a gene: 2.